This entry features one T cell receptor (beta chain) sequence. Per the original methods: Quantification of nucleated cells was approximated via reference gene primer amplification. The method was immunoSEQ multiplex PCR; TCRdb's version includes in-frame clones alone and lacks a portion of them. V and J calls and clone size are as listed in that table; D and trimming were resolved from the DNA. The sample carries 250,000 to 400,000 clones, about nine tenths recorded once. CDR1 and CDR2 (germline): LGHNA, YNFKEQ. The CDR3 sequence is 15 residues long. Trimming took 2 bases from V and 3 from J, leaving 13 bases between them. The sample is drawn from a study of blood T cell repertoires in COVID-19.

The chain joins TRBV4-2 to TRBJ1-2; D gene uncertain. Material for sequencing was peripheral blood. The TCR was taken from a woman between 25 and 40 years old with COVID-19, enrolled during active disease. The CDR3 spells CASSQPTPNHYGYTF. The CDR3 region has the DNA TGTGCCAGCAGCCAACCGACACCAAACCACTATGGCTACACCTTC.